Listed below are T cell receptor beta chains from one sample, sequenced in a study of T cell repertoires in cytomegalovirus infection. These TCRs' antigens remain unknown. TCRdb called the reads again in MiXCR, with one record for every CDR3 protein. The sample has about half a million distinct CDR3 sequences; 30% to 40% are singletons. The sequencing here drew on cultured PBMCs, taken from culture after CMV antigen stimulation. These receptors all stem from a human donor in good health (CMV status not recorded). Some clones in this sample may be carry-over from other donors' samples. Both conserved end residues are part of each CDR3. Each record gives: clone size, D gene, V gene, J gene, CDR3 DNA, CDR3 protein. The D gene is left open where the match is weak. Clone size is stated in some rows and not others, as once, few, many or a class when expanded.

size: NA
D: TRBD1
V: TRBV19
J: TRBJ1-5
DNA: TGTGCCAGTAGTTCCCTCAAGCGGGGACAGTTCTCTGGGCCCCAGCATTTT
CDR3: CASSSLKRGQFSGPQHF

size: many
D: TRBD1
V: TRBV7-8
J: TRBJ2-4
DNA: TGTGCCAGCAGCGCTCGACAGGGGAGAGCCAAAAACATTCAGTACTTC
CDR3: CASSARQGRAKNIQYF

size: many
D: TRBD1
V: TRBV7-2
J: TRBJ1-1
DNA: TGTGCCAGCAGCCCTCGACAGGGGGGCGTGAACACTGAAGCTTTCTTT
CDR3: CASSPRQGGVNTEAFF

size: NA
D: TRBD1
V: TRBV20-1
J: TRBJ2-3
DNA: TGCAGTGCTAACCGACAGGGGCCGGCAGATACGCAGTATTTT
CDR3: CSANRQGPADTQYF

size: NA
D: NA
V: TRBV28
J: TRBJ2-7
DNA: TGTGCCAGCAGCCCTCCGTCTGTTATGGTGTACGAGCAGTACTTC
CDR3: CASSPPSVMVYEQYF

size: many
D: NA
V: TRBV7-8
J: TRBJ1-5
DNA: TGTGCCAGCAGCTTATCCGGGGAACAGCCCCAGCATTTT
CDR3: CASSLSGEQPQHF

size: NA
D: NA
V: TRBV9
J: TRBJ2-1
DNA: TGTGCCAGCAGCGCGGGATCGCCCTACAATGAGCAGTTCTTC
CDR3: CASSAGSPYNEQFF

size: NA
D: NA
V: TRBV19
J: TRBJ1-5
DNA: TGTGCCAGTAGTATAGCCCCTCGTATGCGCAGCAATCAGCCCCAGCATTTT
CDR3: CASSIAPRMRSNQPQHF

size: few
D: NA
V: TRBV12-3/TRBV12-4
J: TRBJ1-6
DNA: TGTGCCAGCAGTCCTTCCCCAGTTAGTGATTTGGGGAATTCACCCCTCCACTTT
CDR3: CASSPSPVSDLGNSPLHF

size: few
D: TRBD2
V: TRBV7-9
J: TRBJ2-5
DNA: TGTGCCAGCAGCCCCGGGACTAGCGGGGCCCTGGAGACCCAGTACTTC
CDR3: CASSPGTSGALETQYF

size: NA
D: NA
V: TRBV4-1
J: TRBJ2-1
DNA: TGCGCCAGCAGCCAAGGGCCGGGGCTCTACAATGAGCAGTTCTTC
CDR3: CASSQGPGLYNEQFF

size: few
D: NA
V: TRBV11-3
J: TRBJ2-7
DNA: TGTGCCAGCAGCTTAGGGCAATCCAAGCAGTACTTC
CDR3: CASSLGQSKQYF

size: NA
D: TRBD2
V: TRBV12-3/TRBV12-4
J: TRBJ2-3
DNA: TGTGCCAGCAATACTGGGACAGGCGGACTAGCGGGACTTACAGATACGCAGTATTTT
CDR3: CASNTGTGGLAGLTDTQYF

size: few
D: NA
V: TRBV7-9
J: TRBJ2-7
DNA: TGTGCCAGCTCCCGGGGAGACAGCACCTACGAGCAGTACTTC
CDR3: CASSRGDSTYEQYF

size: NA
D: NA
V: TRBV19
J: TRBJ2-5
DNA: TGTGCCAGTAGTCGACAGGCGGACAGAGAGACCCAGTACTTC
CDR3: CASSRQADRETQYF

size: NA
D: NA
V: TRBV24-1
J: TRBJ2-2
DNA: TGTGCCACCAGTGATGCTAGCCGCTCGAACACCGGGGAGCTGTTTTTT
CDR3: CATSDASRSNTGELFF

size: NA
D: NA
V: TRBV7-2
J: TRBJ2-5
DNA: TGTGCCAGCAGCTTAGGGGGCTTGAAAGAGACCCAGTACTTC
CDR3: CASSLGGLKETQYF

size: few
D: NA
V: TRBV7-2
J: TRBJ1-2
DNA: TGTGCCAGCAGTCCTACTTTGACGGACTATGGCTACACCTTC
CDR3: CASSPTLTDYGYTF

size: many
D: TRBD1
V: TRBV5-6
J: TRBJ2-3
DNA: TGTGCCAGCAGCTTGCGGTGGACAGGGGACACAGATACGCAGTATTTT
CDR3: CASSLRWTGDTDTQYF

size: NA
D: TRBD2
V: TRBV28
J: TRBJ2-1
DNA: TGTGCCAGCAGTGCCCCCGGGACTAGCGGGCGAAATGAGCAGTTCTTC
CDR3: CASSAPGTSGRNEQFF

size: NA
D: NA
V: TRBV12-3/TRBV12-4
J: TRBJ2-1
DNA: TGTGCCAGCAGCCCAGACAACTACAATGAGCAGTTCTTC
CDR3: CASSPDNYNEQFF